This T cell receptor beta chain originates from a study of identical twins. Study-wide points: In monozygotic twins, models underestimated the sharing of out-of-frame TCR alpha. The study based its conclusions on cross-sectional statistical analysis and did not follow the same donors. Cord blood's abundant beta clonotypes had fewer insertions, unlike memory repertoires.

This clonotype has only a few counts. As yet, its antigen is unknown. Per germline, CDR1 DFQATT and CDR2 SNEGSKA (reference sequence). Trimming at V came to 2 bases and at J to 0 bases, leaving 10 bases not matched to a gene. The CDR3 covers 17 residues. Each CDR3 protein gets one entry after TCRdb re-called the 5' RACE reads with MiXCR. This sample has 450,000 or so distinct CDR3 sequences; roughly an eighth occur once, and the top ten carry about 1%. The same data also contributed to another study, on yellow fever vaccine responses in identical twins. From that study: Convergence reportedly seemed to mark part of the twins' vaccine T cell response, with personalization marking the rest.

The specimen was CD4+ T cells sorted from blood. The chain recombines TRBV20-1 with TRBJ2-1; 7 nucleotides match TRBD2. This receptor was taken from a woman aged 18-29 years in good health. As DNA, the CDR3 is TGCAGTGCTAGAAACCCAACCGGGACTAACTCCTACAATGAGCAGTTCTTC. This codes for CSARNPTGTNSYNEQFF.